These 12 T cell receptor beta chains came from one sample sequenced in a study of T-cell reconstitution after alpha-beta-depleted transplantation in children. Unique molecular identifiers tagged the TCRbeta library. TCRdb called the PCR reads again in MiXCR, with one record for every CDR3 protein. This table has approximately 400,000 distinct CDR3 sequences, about a tenth appearing once. Material: PBMCs from the stem cell graft donor, obtained from the stem cell graft. Source of these receptors: a human donor who donated a stem cell graft to a child with acute myeloid leukemia.

V gene TRBV5-1 combines with J gene TRBJ2-6; D is undetermined. CDR3 length: 17 residues. The V gene lost 0 bases and the J gene lost 0 bases, with 10 bases spanning the gap. Germline V gene lookup returns CDR1 SGHRS and CDR2 YFSETQ. In DNA form, the CDR3 reads TGCGCCAGCAGCTTGGGGACCTGGAACTCTGGGGCCAACGTCCTGACTTTC. Translation gives CASSLGTWNSGANVLTF.

The rearrangement links TRBV27 to TRBJ2-7, with 8 bases lining up with TRBD2. The length of the CDR3 is 15 residues. V shed 3 bases, J shed 4 bases, and the junction held 8 bases outside the gene matches. Germline CDR1 is MNHEY and CDR2 is SMNVEV (reference sequence). The CDR3, as DNA: TGTGCCAGCAGTTTCGGGCGGGGGGACCAGTACGAGCAGTACTTC. Amino acids: CASSFGRGDQYEQYF.

This clonotype was picked up a small number of times. The chain links TRBV5-1 to TRBJ2-2; 11 nucleotides line up with TRBD2. CDR3 length equals 17 residues. Per germline, CDR1 SGHRS and CDR2 YFSETQ. Trimming removed 2 bases from V and 0 bases from J; junction bases left unmatched: 3. The chain's CDR3 is CASSLLAGASNTGELFF. The CDR3 DNA is TGCGCCAGCAGCTTACTAGCGGGGGCCTCGAACACCGGGGAGCTGTTTTTT.

Written as DNA, the CDR3 is TGTGCCAGCAGGGCGACAGGGGCAGATACGCAGTATTTT. It yields the protein CASRATGADTQYF. The chain employs TRBV27 and TRBJ2-3; TRBD1 matches at 8 bases. The length of the CDR3 is 13 residues. V trimming: 6 bases; J trimming: 4 bases; junction bases outside the gene matches: 3. From germline, CDR1 is MNHEY and CDR2 SMNVEV (reference sequence).

The chain links TRBV20-1 to TRBJ1-6, with no clear D. The CDR3 covers 13 residues. Germline V gives CDR1 DFQATT, CDR2 SNEGSKA (reference sequence). The V end was cut by 0 bases, the J end by 14 bases, with 14 bases between. The DNA for the CDR3 is TGCAGTGCTAGAGATACTAGCGTTGCGACCCTCCACTTT. Its translation is CSARDTSVATLHF.

V is TRBV2 and J is TRBJ2-7, with D tentatively TRBD1 (6 bases). Trimming pared 10 bases from V and 6 bases from J, leaving 13 bases between. This CDR3 contains 11 residues. Germline V CDR1 and CDR2: SNHLY, FYNNEI. The CDR3 loop reads CANKQGGEQYV. The CDR3 DNA reads TGTGCCAACAAACAGGGTGGCGAGCAGTACGTC.

The genes are TRBV12-3 or TRBV12-4 and TRBJ2-5, with 9 bases matching TRBD2. The CDR3 extends over 15 amino acids. V was clipped by 2 bases and J by 4 bases; unmatched bases: 5. The CDR3, as DNA: TGTGCCAGCAGTTTATATGGCGGGGGGGCAGAGACCCAGTACTTC. It specifies CASSLYGGGAETQYF.

This rearrangement joins TRBV12-3 or TRBV12-4 to TRBJ2-5, with D possibly being TRBD2 (5 bases). The CDR3 has 14 residues. The V gene lost 0 bases and the J gene lost 9 bases, with 14 bases spanning the gap. The CDR3 DNA reads as TGTGCCAGCAGTTTAGCTGCCGCTCAGAGGGCCCAGTACTTC. Translated, it gives CASSLAAAQRAQYF.

This clonotype occurred a few times. This rearrangement joins TRBV20-1 to TRBJ2-5, with 12 nucleotides matching TRBD2. V shed 0 bases, J shed 5 bases, and the junction held 7 bases outside the gene matches. The CDR3 loop spans 16 amino acids. Germline-derived CDR1 and CDR2 are DFQATT and SNEGSKA (reference sequence). In nucleotides, the CDR3 is TGCAGTGCTAGAGATCTCCCCCTAGCGGGAGGGGAGACCCAGTACTTC. This sequence encodes CSARDLPLAGGETQYF.

The chain is built from TRBV5-5 and TRBJ1-5; no clear D. CDR1 SGHKS and CDR2 YYEKEE come from the germline V gene (reference sequence). The CDR3 sequence is 15 residues long. V was cut by 0 bases and J by 2 bases, with 9 bases left in between. The CDR3 coding sequence is TGTGCCAGCAGCTTGGCGGTTGTTGGCAATCAGCCCCAGCATTTT. Translation: CASSLAVVGNQPQHF. Drawing the rest from reference TRBV5-5 and TRBJ1-5, the complete variable domain is DAGVTQSPTHLIKTRGQQVTLRCSPISGHKSVSWYQQVLGQGPQFIFQYYEKEERGRGNFPDRFSARQFPNYSSELNVNALLLGDSALYLCASSLAVVGNQPQHFGDGTRLSIL.

This clonotype was observed a handful of times. CDR3 region: CASSQDRTSGSETQYF. The CDR3 bases are TGCGCCAGCAGCCAAGATCGGACTAGCGGGAGTGAGACCCAGTACTTC. The chain has TRBV4-3 and TRBJ2-5; 13 nucleotides align to TRBD2. The germline V gene has CDR1 LGHNA and CDR2 YSLEER. V lost 0 bases, J lost 5 bases, and 3 bases stayed unmatched. The CDR3 is made up of 16 amino acids.

J is TRBJ2-5 and V is TRBV7-2; D not resolved. Germline values: CDR1 SGHTA, CDR2 FQGNSA. The CDR3 loop spans 13 amino acids. Trimming cost V 5 bases and J 1 base, with 8 bases left between them. CDR3 sequence reads: CASSRDTQETQYF. The CDR3 nucleotides read TGTGCCAGCAGCCGAGACACCCAAGAGACCCAGTACTTC.